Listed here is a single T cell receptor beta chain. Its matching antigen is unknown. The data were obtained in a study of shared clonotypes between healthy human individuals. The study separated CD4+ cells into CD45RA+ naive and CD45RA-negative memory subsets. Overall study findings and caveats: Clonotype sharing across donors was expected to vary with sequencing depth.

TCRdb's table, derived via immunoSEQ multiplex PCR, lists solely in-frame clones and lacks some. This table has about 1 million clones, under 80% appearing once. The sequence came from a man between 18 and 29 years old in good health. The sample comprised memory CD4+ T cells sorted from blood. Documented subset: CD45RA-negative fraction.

The CDR3 DNA reads as TGTGCCAGCATTCAGGGTGGGGTCTCTGGGGCCAACGTCCTGACTTTC. Protein product: CASIQGGVSGANVLTF. The chain has TRBV2 and TRBJ2-6; possible D gene TRBD1, 5 bases. V shed 7 bases and J shed 0 bases, with 13 bases lying between them. The germline V gene has CDR1 SNHLY and CDR2 FYNNEI. CDR3 length: 16 amino acids. Combining the CDR3 with reference TRBV2 and TRBJ2-6 gives the whole variable domain EPEVTQTPSHQVTQMGQEVILRCVPISNHLYFYWYRQILGQKVEFLVSFYNNEISEKSEIFDDQFSVERPDGSNFTLKIRSTKLEDSAMYFCASIQGGVSGANVLTFGAGSRLTVL.